The rows below give T cell receptor beta chains drawn from one sample of a study of blood T cell repertoires in COVID-19. The protocol was immunoSEQ multiplex PCR, while the TCRdb copy is restricted to in-frame clones and leaves out a portion. The profile shows 90,000 to 150,000 clones, over 75% of them singletons. Material for sequencing was peripheral blood. Receptors originate from a man between 65 and 79 years old with active or convalescent COVID-19. CDR3s include the opening cysteine and the closing phenylalanine or tryptophan. D genes are given only for firm matches. Rows may omit the clone size; those that give it use once, few, many or a size class.

v_gene	j_gene	d_gene	abundance	CDR3aa	CDR3nt
TRBV6-2/TRBV6-3	TRBJ1-2	NA	NA	CASSYAQNGYTF	TGTGCCAGCAGTTACGCTCAGAATGGCTACACCTTC
TRBV11-3	TRBJ1-5	NA	NA	CASSLVRPWTAPNQPQHF	TGTGCCAGCAGCTTAGTTCGTCCCTGGACAGCCCCGAATCAGCCCCAGCATTTT
TRBV11-2	TRBJ2-7	NA	NA	CASSLRQNEQYF	TGTGCCAGCAGCCTCAGGCAGAACGAGCAGTACTTC
TRBV28	TRBJ2-1	TRBD1	NA	CASITGTGGYNEQFF	TGTGCCAGCATTACCGGGACAGGGGGTTACAATGAGCAGTTCTTC
TRBV20-1	TRBJ1-2	NA	NA	CSASPQGGYTF	TGCAGTGCTAGCCCCCAGGGGGGCTACACCTTC
TRBV19	TRBJ1-4	TRBD1	NA	CASSAGTGYQKLFF	TGTGCCAGTTCCGCCGGGACAGGGTACCAGAAACTGTTTTTT
TRBV30	TRBJ1-1	NA	NA	CAWNPDMNTEAFF	TGTGCCTGGAATCCAGACATGAACACTGAAGCTTTCTTT
TRBV6-6	TRBJ1-1	NA	NA	CVTGRADTEAFF	TGCGTTACTGGCAGGGCGGACACTGAAGCTTTCTTT
TRBV6-5	TRBJ2-2	TRBD2	once	CASSRLAGGTGELFF	TGTGCCAGCAGCCGTCTAGCGGGAGGCACCGGGGAGCTGTTTTTT
TRBV30	TRBJ2-7	TRBD1	NA	CAWSRQGASREQYF	TGTGCCTGGAGTCGACAGGGGGCGTCTCGCGAGCAGTACTTC
TRBV18	TRBJ2-1	NA	NA	CASSPPVRGRIGRLPYNEQFF	TGTGCCAGCTCACCACCTGTCAGGGGGCGGATCGGGAGGCTCCCCTACAATGAGCAGTTCTTC
TRBV5-1	TRBJ2-7	TRBD1	NA	CASSLEQGPYEQYF	TGCGCCAGCAGCTTGGAACAGGGGCCTTACGAGCAGTACTTC
TRBV7-2	TRBJ2-1	NA	NA	CASSNPTLNEQFF	TGTGCCAGCAGCAACCCCACTCTCAATGAGCAGTTCTTC
TRBV30	TRBJ2-7	NA	NA	CAWNRDISSYEQYF	TGTGCCTGGAACAGGGATATAAGCTCCTACGAGCAGTACTTC
TRBV27	TRBJ2-5	TRBD2	few	CASSSGLEGETQYF	TGTGCCAGCAGTTCTGGACTAGAAGGGGAGACCCAGTACTTC
TRBV27	TRBJ1-2	TRBD1	once	CASSLGTGGAYGYTF	TGTGCCAGCAGTTTAGGGACAGGGGGGGCCTATGGCTACACCTTC
TRBV7-2	TRBJ1-3	NA	NA	CASSSQATVSGNTIYF	TGTGCCAGCAGCTCACAGGCGACGGTCTCTGGAAACACCATATATTTT
TRBV6-5	TRBJ1-2	NA	NA	CASSYGGLLNYGYTF	TGTGCCAGCAGTTACGGGGGCCTACTAAACTATGGCTACACCTTC
TRBV7-9	TRBJ1-5	NA	NA	CASSPGKGDQPQHF	TGTGCCAGCAGCCCTGGGAAGGGGGATCAGCCCCAGCATTTT
TRBV5-1	TRBJ1-2	NA	NA	CASSIDMEYGYTF	TGCGCCAGCAGCATTGACATGGAATATGGCTACACCTTC
TRBV7-9	TRBJ1-1	NA	NA	CASSLGQNTEAFF	TGTGCCAGCAGCTTAGGACAAAACACTGAAGCTTTCTTT
TRBV2	TRBJ1-5	NA	NA	CASSPGQYSNQPQHF	TGTGCCAGCAGTCCAGGACAGTATAGCAATCAGCCCCAGCATTTT
TRBV6-4	TRBJ2-1	TRBD2	few	CASNKLAGISYNEQFF	TGTGCCAGCAATAAACTAGCGGGCATCTCCTACAATGAGCAGTTCTTC
TRBV28	TRBJ1-2	TRBD1	once	CASSFRQGAGYGYTF	TGTGCCAGCAGTTTCAGACAGGGGGCGGGCTATGGCTACACCTTC
TRBV15	TRBJ1-2	NA	NA	CATSRGGSRVYGYTF	TGTGCCACCAGCAGAGGTGGCTCCCGGGTCTATGGCTACACCTTC
TRBV5-1	TRBJ2-7	TRBD2	NA	CASRLTSGNYEQYF	TGCGCCAGCAGATTAACTAGCGGGAACTACGAGCAGTACTTC
TRBV6-6	TRBJ2-5	TRBD2	NA	CASSAQRGGETQYF	TGTGCCAGCAGTGCCCAGCGGGGCGGGGAGACCCAGTACTTC